The T cell receptor beta chain under discussion was sequenced for a study of vaccination effects on CD4 cells after COVID-19. Background on the study: The second dose preceded post-vaccine samples by a median of 72 days.

TCRdb's table, derived via immunoSEQ multiplex PCR, lists solely in-frame clones and lacks some. The repertoire holds approximately 83,000 clones, with over 70% as singletons. Using viral peptide pools, the ViraFEST assay grew out antigen-specific CD4+ T cells prior to sequencing. The authors isolated CD4+ T cells after 10 days of culture. Each participant was administered two doses of either the BNT162b2 or the mRNA-1273 vaccine. This clone was detected only a few times. Its antigen is not identified. The V gene's germline CDR1 is MGHRA and CDR2 YSYEKL. Trimming took 6 bases from V and 5 from J, leaving 13 bases between them. The CDR3 consists of 14 residues.

The TCR comes from a human donor who received a COVID-19 vaccine. The sample here was CD4+ T cells from PBMCs cultured with HCoV-OC43 spike peptides, taken after COVID-19 vaccination. Regarding subset: HCoV-OC43 spike overlapping peptide pool stimulation. The chain combines TRBV4-1 with TRBJ2-2, with D maybe TRBD1 (6 bases). The CDR3 protein is CASRSQGGTGELFF. CDR3 DNA: TGCGCCAGCAGATCACAGGGTGGAACCGGGGAGCTGTTTTTT.